This TCR beta chain was recorded in a study of response to subunit inactivated influenza vaccine. TCRdb re-called the RT-PCR reads through MiXCR, storing one row per CDR3 protein. The data show more than 450,000 distinct CDR3 sequences, with 7.5% to 8.5% seen just once and roughly 13% held by the top ten. Germline CDR1 and CDR2: MNHNS and SASEGT. There are 10 residues in the CDR3. The V gene lost 4 bases and the J gene lost 10 bases, with 5 bases spanning the gap. This clonotype has ten or more counts. The TCR originated in a man in his fifties or sixties who received an inactivated influenza vaccine. Sequencing was performed on PBMCs from blood, taken less than 30 months after vaccination. The chain uses TRBV6-1 and TRBJ1-5; D gene ambiguous. The CDR3 reads CASSAGPQHF. The DNA for the CDR3 is TGTGCCAGCAGTGCCGGCCCCCAGCATTTT.